These 22 T cell receptor beta chains originate from one sample sequenced in a study of T cell responses to AZD1222 COVID-19 vaccine. Profiling relied on immunoSEQ multiplex PCR, and the TCRdb table lists in-frame clones only, not all of them. The sample lists over 95,000 clones, 75% to 90% seen once, with 7.5% in the top ten. Sequenced material: peripheral blood, taken on day 0 of AZD1222 vaccination. These receptor sequences come from an adult in good health.

The DNA of the CDR3 is TGCGCCAGCAGCTTGGACAGACCTACCTACGAGCAGTACTTC. Amino acid sequence: CASSLDRPTYEQYF. The chain couples TRBV5-1 to TRBJ2-7; no clear D gene. In germline, CDR1 is SGHRS, CDR2 YFSETQ. The CDR3 loop spans 14 amino acids. The V and J ends lost 0 bases and 2 bases respectively, with 9 bases between them.

The V gene is TRBV25-1, the J gene TRBJ2-3; D tentatively fits TRBD1 or TRBD2 (6 bases each). The CDR3 is 17 amino acids. Germline V lookup: CDR1 MGHDK, CDR2 SYGVNS. V was pared by 6 bases and J by 2 bases, with 21 bases between. CDR3 sequence reads: CASSHFNAWGATDTQYF. CDR3 DNA: TGTGCCAGCAGCCACTTCAACGCCTGGGGGGCCACAGATACGCAGTATTTT.

The chain uses TRBV7-3 and TRBJ2-2; possibly TRBD2 for D (6 bases). The CDR3 is 14 amino acids. Trimming removed 3 bases from V and 4 bases from J, with 9 bases in between. The germline V gene encodes CDR1 SGHTA and CDR2 FQGTGA. Written as DNA, the CDR3 is TGTGCCAGCAGCTTGGGTAGCGGCACCGGGGAGCTGTTTTTT. Amino acids: CASSLGSGTGELFF.

This chain joins TRBV3-1 (or the pseudogene TRBV3-2) and TRBJ2-2; D is perhaps TRBD2 (5 bases). Germline assignment: CDR1 LGHDT and CDR2 YNNKEL (reference sequence). This CDR3 spans 14 amino acids. Trimming cost V 2 bases and J 4 bases, with 8 bases left between them. The CDR3 DNA follows: TGTGCCAGCAGCCAAAGGAGGCTCACCGGGGAGCTGTTTTTT. Translation: CASSQRRLTGELFF.

The V call is TRBV5-4, the J call TRBJ2-2, with D possibly being TRBD1 (5 bases). V was trimmed by 5 bases and J by 1 base, leaving 9 bases between them. This CDR3 is 14 amino acids long. The germline V gene has CDR1 SGHNT and CDR2 YYREEE (reference sequence). CDR3 in amino acids: CASSRGLNTGELFF. DNA of the CDR3: TGTGCCAGCAGTAGGGGCTTGAACACCGGGGAGCTGTTTTTT.

This chain links TRBV3-1 (or the pseudogene TRBV3-2) with TRBJ1-1, with D perhaps TRBD1 (6 bases). The V end lost 2 bases, the J end lost 3 bases, and 10 bases lay between the germline ends. In germline, CDR1 is LGHDT, CDR2 YNNKEL (reference sequence). CDR3 size: 14 residues. The CDR3 coding sequence is TGTGCCAGCAGCCAAAGGGGGTCGGACACTGAAGCTTTCTTT. This encodes CASSQRGSDTEAFF.

The chain has TRBV28 and TRBJ1-2, with a tentative D call TRBD1 (5 bases). Between the trimmed V and J ends, which lost 2 bases and 5 bases, there was a span of 12 bases. From germline, CDR1 is MDHEN and CDR2 SYDVKM. This CDR3 has 14 residues. Here the CDR3 reads CASSLGGAVYGYTF. The CDR3 region has the DNA TGTGCCAGCAGTTTAGGGGGAGCAGTGTATGGCTACACCTTC.

The chain joins TRBV7-3 to TRBJ1-1, with D unclear. The V and J ends lost 5 bases and 4 bases respectively, with 14 bases between them. The CDR3 sequence is 14 residues long. Germline V lookup: CDR1 SGHTA, CDR2 FQGTGA. CDR3 sequence reads: CASSPTGPTTEAFF. The CDR3 nucleotides read TGTGCCAGCAGCCCCACGGGTCCGACCACTGAAGCTTTCTTT.

This clone was recorded only once. The rearrangement joins TRBV4-1 to TRBJ1-2; 11 bases align to TRBD1. V lost 3 bases, J lost 4 bases, and 7 bases stayed unmatched. Germline V gene lookup returns CDR1 MGHRA and CDR2 YSYEKL. The CDR3 has 16 residues. CDR3 DNA: TGCGCCAGCAGCCACCCCGGGACAGGGGGAGTCTATGGCTACACCTTC. Translated, it gives CASSHPGTGGVYGYTF.

This clone was detected once. The CDR3 DNA follows: TGTGCCAGCAGCCAATCGGACGGGGGGGAGCAGTACTTC. Protein sequence: CASSQSDGGEQYF. This chain links TRBV3-1 (or the pseudogene TRBV3-2) with TRBJ2-7; 7 bases map to TRBD2. This CDR3 is built from 13 residues. V lost 2 bases, J lost 7 bases, and 5 bases stayed unmatched. CDR1 is LGHDT and CDR2 is YNNKEL in the germline V gene (reference sequence).

The chain uses TRBV6-5 and TRBJ1-1; D remains ambiguous. Germline V gives CDR1 MNHEY, CDR2 SVGAGI. The CDR3 has 15 residues. Trimming pared 3 bases from V and 1 base from J, leaving 12 bases between. The CDR3 loop is CASSYSLVENTEAFF. CDR3 nucleotides: TGTGCCAGCAGTTATTCCCTCGTTGAGAACACTGAAGCTTTCTTT.

The chain is built from TRBV4-1 and TRBJ1-2; 10 nucleotides agree with TRBD1. From germline, CDR1 is MGHRA and CDR2 YSYEKL. This CDR3 is built from 14 residues. J lost 3 bases, V lost 4 bases, and 2 bases had no gene match. DNA for the CDR3: TGCGCCAGCAGCCCGGACAGGGGGTACTATGGCTACACCTTC. Translating it yields CASSPDRGYYGYTF.

This chain uses TRBV5-1 with TRBJ1-2; D is uncertain. CDR1 and CDR2 (germline): SGHRS, YFSETQ. The CDR3 runs to 15 residues. Trimming stripped 1 base from V and 0 bases from J, with 10 bases between. In DNA, the CDR3 is TGCGCCAGCAGCTTGTATGGGCAGTCTAACTATGGCTACACCTTC. Its protein is CASSLYGQSNYGYTF.

There are a few counts of this clone. The chain carries TRBV5-6 and TRBJ1-4; 7 bases align to TRBD1. CDR3 size: 12 residues. The V gene's germline CDR1 is SGHDT and CDR2 YYEEEE. J gave up 14 bases and V 3 bases, and 7 bases lay outside the gene matches. The CDR3 is CASSSQGGWLFF. CDR3 bases: TGTGCCAGCAGCTCTCAGGGGGGCTGGCTGTTTTTT.

This rearrangement joins TRBV16 to TRBJ2-3; 7 bases map to TRBD1. The V gene's germline CDR1 is KGHSY and CDR2 FQNENV. This CDR3 spans 17 amino acids. The ends lost 8 bases at V and 0 bases at J; junction bases unmatched: 14. CDR3 in DNA: TGTGCCAGCTCTCAAAGAGGGGGCACCACTAGCACAGATACGCAGTATTTT. Its protein is CASSQRGGTTSTDTQYF.

The chain joins TRBV19 to TRBJ1-1; D call uncertain. Germline-derived CDR1 and CDR2 are LNHDA and SQIVND (reference sequence). The V end was cut by 3 bases, the J end by 5 bases, with 13 bases between. The CDR3 runs to 14 residues. CDR3 sequence reads: CASSISGVGTEAFF. CDR3 coding DNA: TGTGCCAGTAGTATCAGTGGGGTTGGAACTGAAGCTTTCTTT.

This clone is a singleton in its sample. The genes are TRBV19 and TRBJ2-5; D perhaps matches TRBD2 (6 bases). Trimming shortened V by 5 bases and J by 5 bases, and 24 bases separated the two germline ends. The CDR3 contains 17 residues. From germline, CDR1 is LNHDA and CDR2 SQIVND (reference sequence). CDR3 amino acids: CASSPPRGAGRLETQYF. The CDR3 DNA reads as TGTGCCAGTAGTCCTCCCCGTGGGGCAGGGAGGTTGGAGACCCAGTACTTC. Looking up the rest from reference TRBV19 and TRBJ2-5 gives the full variable domain: DGGITQSPKYLFRKEGQNVTLSCEQNLNHDAMYWYRQDPGQGLRLIYYSQIVNDFQKGDIAEGYSVSREKKESFPLTVTSAQKNPTAFYLCASSPPRGAGRLETQYFGPGTRLLVL.

Only one count was recorded for this clone. This sequence joins TRBV14 and TRBJ1-3; D is unclear. The length of the CDR3 is 15 residues. With 2 bases removed from V and 9 bases from J, the gap between germline ends came to 17 bases. CDR1 SGHDN and CDR2 FVKESK come from the germline V gene. CDR3 residues: CASSQTGAPRPTIYF. In nucleotides, the CDR3 is TGTGCCAGCAGCCAAACTGGAGCCCCACGTCCCACCATATATTTT.

This chain links TRBV19 with TRBJ1-4; D remains ambiguous. The CDR3 contains 13 residues. The V gene's germline CDR1 is LNHDA and CDR2 SQIVND (reference sequence). Trimming left V 3 bases short and J 7 bases short, with 9 bases between. The CDR3: CASSIRRSEKLFF. CDR3 nucleotides: TGTGCCAGTAGTATCAGGAGGAGTGAAAAACTGTTTTTT.

This sequence joins TRBV6-2 or TRBV6-3 and TRBJ2-5; 12 nucleotides agree with TRBD2. Looked up from germline, CDR1 is MNHEY and CDR2 is SVGEGT. The CDR3 is 20 amino acids. Trimming cost V 6 bases and J 5 bases; bases outside gene matches: 22. CDR3 nucleotide sequence: TGTGCCAGCAGCGATTATGGGACCTCTTCTAGCGGGGGGGCGCGGGAGACCCAGTACTTC. It is translated as CASSDYGTSSSGGARETQYF.

CDR3 region: CASSGVEKLFF. Written as DNA, the CDR3 is TGTGCCAGCAGTGGGGTTGAAAAACTGTTTTTT. The V and J genes are TRBV2 and TRBJ1-4; D unclear. Germline CDR1 reads SNHLY; CDR2 reads FYNNEI. This CDR3 contains 11 residues. Between the trimmed V and J ends, which lost 4 bases and 7 bases, there was a span of 4 bases.

The CDR3 region is CGTAVAGWNQPQHF. The DNA of the CDR3 is TGTGGCACAGCAGTGGCAGGGTGGAACCAGCCCCAGCATTTT. This sequence joins TRBV28 and TRBJ1-5; a possible D gene is TRBD1 (5 bases). Germline V gene data show CDR1 as MDHEN and CDR2 as SYDVKM. CDR3 length: 14 amino acids.